This T cell receptor (beta chain) is drawn from a study of cytomegalovirus exposure and HLA in healthy donors. Background on the study: There were fewer than 130 million unique TCR beta sequences, drawn from roughly 200 million T cells, in an earlier analysis.

V shed 5 bases, J shed 4 bases, and the junction held 2 bases outside the gene matches. Germline assignment: CDR1 MNHEY and CDR2 SMNVEV (reference sequence). The CDR3 runs to 12 residues. This clone was detected only once. Its antigen is currently unknown. Amplification used 60 Vbeta primers and 13 Jbeta primers. Measured with immunoSEQ multiplex PCR; TCRdb has only the in-frame clones, and not every one. The table lists around 130,000 clones, about 86% of them singletons. Notes on the study in general: The analysis excluded some indistinguishable V segments, including TRBV6-2 and TRBV6-3.

The gene calls are TRBV27 and TRBJ2-7, with 7 nucleotides matching TRBD1. The source of this sequence is a man younger than 35 in good health and CMV-seronegative. The source material was PBMCs. The CDR3 here is CASSHRGYEQYF. DNA of the CDR3: TGTGCCAGCAGTCACAGGGGATACGAGCAGTACTTC.